The rows below give T cell receptor beta chains drawn from one sample of a study of beta chain features in type 1 diabetes. Measured with immunoSEQ multiplex PCR; TCRdb has only the in-frame clones, and not every one. The sample includes some 250,000 clones, roughly a tenth of them seen just once. Sample: naive CD4+ T cells from blood. The receptor source for this set is a man aged 25 to 45 with type 1 diabetes. The CDR3 runs from the conserved cysteine through the conserved F or W. D genes are given only for firm matches. A clone size is listed for some rows: how often the clone was seen (once, few, many), or a class if it is expanded.

>TRBV9|TRBJ2-2|few|TRBD1
TGTGCCAGCAGCGCCGGGACAGGGGGCTATACCGGGGAGCTGTTTTTT
CASSAGTGGYTGELFF
>TRBV30|TRBJ1-4|NA|NA
TGTGCCTGGAGCGGCCCCAGAAGAGGAAAACTGTTTTTT
CAWSGPRRGKLFF
>TRBV30|TRBJ2-3|NA|NA
TGTGCCTGGAATCGACAGGACAGAGCAGATACGCAGTATTTT
CAWNRQDRADTQYF
>TRBV9|TRBJ2-2|NA|TRBD1
TGTGCCAGCAGCGCCGGGACAGGGCGGAACACCGGGGAGCTGTTTTTT
CASSAGTGRNTGELFF
>TRBV14|TRBJ1-2|NA|TRBD1
TGTGCCAGCAGCCAGAGACAGGGGCATGGCTACACCTTC
CASSQRQGHGYTF
>TRBV30|TRBJ1-6|NA|NA
TGTGCCTGGAGTCGGGAGATGGGTAATTCACCCCTCCACTTT
CAWSREMGNSPLHF
>TRBV7-6|TRBJ2-5|NA|TRBD1
TGTGCCAGCAGCTCCGGACAGGCAGAGACCCAGTACTTC
CASSSGQAETQYF
>TRBV9|TRBJ2-7|few|TRBD1
TGTGCCAGCAGCGCCCGGGACAGGGGATACGAGCAGTACTTC
CASSARDRGYEQYF
>TRBV4-1|TRBJ2-2|NA|TRBD2
TGCGCCAGCAGCCAAGCGAGCGGGGGCACCGGGGAGCTGTTTTTT
CASSQASGGTGELFF
>TRBV7-8|TRBJ2-7|few|TRBD2
TGTGCCAGCAGCCCAGGAGGTAGCGGGGGGCTCGAGCAGTACTTC
CASSPGGSGGLEQYF
>TRBV5-1|TRBJ1-2|few|NA
TGCGCCAGCAGAACATTCGGGTCCGCGGGCTATGGCTACACCTTC
CASRTFGSAGYGYTF
>TRBV5-4|TRBJ2-1|NA|TRBD2
TGTGCCAGCAGCTTTGAGACTAGCGGAGGTGACAATGAGCAGTTCTTC
CASSFETSGGDNEQFF
>TRBV4-1|TRBJ2-2|NA|NA
TGCGCCAGCAGCCAAGATTGGACACGGGCGGGGGAGCTGTTTTTT
CASSQDWTRAGELFF
>TRBV7-6|TRBJ2-5|few|NA
TGTGCCAGCAGCTTGCGGCACAATGTGGCCCAGTACTTC
CASSLRHNVAQYF
>TRBV9|TRBJ2-5|NA|TRBD1
TGTGCCAGCAGCCCACAGGGGTCGGGAGAGACCCAGTACTTC
CASSPQGSGETQYF
>TRBV5-1|TRBJ2-5|once|TRBD2
TGCGCCAGCAGCTTGGCCGTTGCGGGGGGGTACCAAGAGACCCAGTACTTC
CASSLAVAGGYQETQYF
>TRBV29-1|TRBJ1-6|NA|NA
TGCAGCGTCTCAGACGGGAGGCATAATTCACCCCTCCACTTT
CSVSDGRHNSPLHF
>TRBV9|TRBJ1-4|few|NA
TGTGCCAGCAGCGTAGAAAGGGGCGAGGCCCCGAAATCCGGAAAACTGTTTTTT
CASSVERGEAPKSGKLFF
>TRBV5-1|TRBJ1-2|NA|NA
TGCGCCAGCAGCTTGGCAGACAGAAGCTATGGCTACACCTTC
CASSLADRSYGYTF
>TRBV5-1|TRBJ2-2|NA|NA
TGCGCCAGCGGTCCACCCGGGGGAATCACCGGGGAGCTGTTTTTT
CASGPPGGITGELFF
>TRBV5-1|TRBJ2-5|few|TRBD2
TGCGCCAGCAGCTTGGGGACTAGCGAGGAGACCCAGTACTTC
CASSLGTSEETQYF
>TRBV5-4|TRBJ2-7|NA|TRBD1
TGTGCCAGCAGCCCGGGACAGGGCCTCTCCTACGAGCAGTACTTC
CASSPGQGLSYEQYF
>TRBV27|TRBJ1-4|NA|NA
TGTGCCAGCAGTTTATCTGGGGCCGGTGAAAAACTGTTTTTT
CASSLSGAGEKLFF
>TRBV30|TRBJ2-3|few|NA
TGTGCCTGGAGTCTCCTCCGGGGAGATACGCAGTATTTT
CAWSLLRGDTQYF
>TRBV7-9|TRBJ2-3|NA|TRBD2
TGTGCCAGCAGCTTAGCTAGCGGGGGGAGCACAGATACGCAGTATTTT
CASSLASGGSTDTQYF
>TRBV30|TRBJ2-7|NA|NA
TGTGCCTGGAGTAGCGCCTACGAGCAGTACTTC
CAWSSAYEQYF
>TRBV2|TRBJ2-5|few|NA
TGTGCCAGCAGTGGAGGCCAAGAGACCCAGTACTTC
CASSGGQETQYF
>TRBV6-5|TRBJ1-5|few|NA
TGTGCCAGCAGGGCAGGGGATCAGCCCCAGCATTTT
CASRAGDQPQHF
>TRBV19|TRBJ2-3|few|NA
TGTGCCAGTCCCCAAAATACGCAGTATTTT
CASPQNTQYF
>TRBV2|TRBJ2-7|NA|NA
TGTGCCAGCATTGGGGCCGGGCAGCCCTACGAGCAGTACTTC
CASIGAGQPYEQYF
>TRBV6-5|TRBJ1-1|NA|NA
TGTGCCAGCAGTTCGACCGGACAGCGTCCTTTCTTT
CASSSTGQRPFF
>TRBV2|TRBJ2-2|NA|TRBD2
TGTGCCAGCAGTAAGGCGGGGGGCGGGAACACCGGGGAGCTGTTTTTT
CASSKAGGGNTGELFF
>TRBV19|TRBJ2-6|few|NA
TGTGCCACGAGGCTGAGCTCTGGGGCCAACGTCCTGACTTTC
CATRLSSGANVLTF
>TRBV10-2|TRBJ2-1|NA|TRBD2
TGCGCCAGCAGTCCCCCCGGACTAGCTGATCGAGGTGAGCAGTTCTTC
CASSPPGLADRGEQFF
>TRBV27|TRBJ1-1|few|NA
TGTGCCAGCAGTTCCCGACAGTGGGGTGAAGCTTTCTTT
CASSSRQWGEAFF
>TRBV29-1|TRBJ2-7|NA|NA
TGCAGCGTCGAGGGGGTCTCCTACGAGCAGTACTTC
CSVEGVSYEQYF
>TRBV2|TRBJ1-4|NA|NA
TGTGCCAGCCGACTTACAGGAGCAACTAATGAAAAACTGTTTTTT
CASRLTGATNEKLFF
>TRBV19|TRBJ1-2|NA|NA
TGTGCCAGTAGTGTCACCGGGACATCTTATGGCTACACCTTC
CASSVTGTSYGYTF
>TRBV5-1|TRBJ2-1|NA|NA
TGCGCCAGCAGCAAGGACAACTCCTACAATGAGCAGTTCTTC
CASSKDNSYNEQFF
>TRBV18|TRBJ2-5|few|NA
TGTGCCAGCTCACCTACTACTCAAGAGACCCAGTACTTC
CASSPTTQETQYF
>TRBV9|TRBJ2-5|NA|TRBD1
TGTGCCAGCAGCCCCAGGACAGGGATGCGGGAGACCCAGTACTTC
CASSPRTGMRETQYF
>TRBV19|TRBJ2-4|few|NA
TGTGCCGCGTACAGGGTAGCCAAAAACATTCAGTACTTC
CAAYRVAKNIQYF
>TRBV29-1|TRBJ2-3|few|TRBD2
TGCAGCACCCGGCGGGGGAAAGATACGCAGTATTTT
CSTRRGKDTQYF
>TRBV18|TRBJ1-1|NA|NA
TGTGCCAGCTCACCCGGGATGAACACTGAAGCTTTCTTT
CASSPGMNTEAFF
>TRBV25-1|TRBJ2-5|few|TRBD1
TGTGCCAGCAGTGCAGGACAGGTTTCGACCCAGTACTTC
CASSAGQVSTQYF
>TRBV5-1|TRBJ2-6|NA|NA
TGCGCCAGCAGCCTTGGAATAACAGGGTCCGGGGCCAACGTCCTGACTTTC
CASSLGITGSGANVLTF
>TRBV6-5|TRBJ2-2|few|NA
TGTGCCAGCAGTTCTCAGGTCCTCCGCGGGGAGCTGTTTTTT
CASSSQVLRGELFF
>TRBV6-5|TRBJ2-7|few|NA
TGTGCCAGCAGTTACTCGCTAGGCACCTACGAGCAGTACTTC
CASSYSLGTYEQYF
>TRBV10-3|TRBJ2-5|NA|TRBD1
TGTGCCATCAGTCCGGGACAGGGGCGTGAGAAAGAGACCCAGTACTTC
CAISPGQGREKETQYF
>TRBV25-1|TRBJ2-5|NA|NA
TGTGCCAGCAGTGTGGGACTCCAAGAGACCCAGTACTTC
CASSVGLQETQYF
>TRBV5-6|TRBJ2-5|once|NA
TGTGCCAGCAGCTTGTTTGCTCCGACGGGAGAGACCCAGTACTTC
CASSLFAPTGETQYF
>TRBV12-2|TRBJ2-5|NA|NA
TGTGCAAGTCGCCCCCGGAAGAGGGGGGGATACCAAGAGACCCAGTACTTC
CASRPRKRGGYQETQYF
>TRBV2|TRBJ2-1|few|NA
TGTGCCAGCAGTGAACCGGCAGGCTCCTACAATGAGCAGTTCTTC
CASSEPAGSYNEQFF